This section outlines one T cell receptor beta chain sequence together with its context. This specimen comes from a study of OX40 agonist ivuxolimab in advanced cancers. Sequenced by immunoSEQ multiplex PCR; TCRdb stores in-frame clones only, minus some. The data contain 30,000 to 45,000 clones, more than 75% of them singletons. V was clipped by 6 bases and J by 1 base, with 22 bases between them. The CDR3 is 17 amino acids. In germline, CDR1 is SGHRS, CDR2 YFSETQ. The chain uses TRBV5-1 and TRBJ1-1; tentatively, D is TRBD1 (6 bases). This specimen was CD4+ or CD8+ T cells sorted from blood, taken in a trial of the OX40 agonist ivuxolimab. This receptor was identified in an adult with an advanced solid tumor such as melanoma, head and neck, liver or kidney cancer. CDR3 sequence: CASTAGGTSTRNTEAFF. In DNA, the CDR3 is TGCGCCAGCACCGCGGGGGGGACATCAACCAGGAACACTGAAGCTTTCTTT.